The 24 T cell receptor beta chains listed next were all sequenced from one sample in a study of shared clonotypes between healthy human individuals. Some clones are missing from TCRdb's copy, which holds only in-frame ones; the method was immunoSEQ multiplex PCR. Of 950,000 to 1,300,000 clones listed, roughly 75% are singletons. The sequencing sample was made of memory CD4+ T cells sorted from blood. Described subset: CD45RA-negative fraction. These receptors all come from a man between 18 and 35 years old in good health.

This sequence joins TRBV7-2 and TRBJ2-3, with 9 bases fitting TRBD2. There are 13 residues in the CDR3. Germline-derived CDR1 and CDR2 are SGHTA and FQGNSA. The junction had 4 bases not matched to a gene; V was cut back by 7 bases and J by 5 bases. CDR3 sequence reads: CASTRLAEDTQYF. CDR3 in DNA: TGTGCCAGCACCCGACTAGCGGAAGATACGCAGTATTTT.

As regards this clone: This same CDR3 is encoded by further DNA sequences in the sample. This rearrangement joins TRBV30 to TRBJ1-5, with unresolved D. CDR3 size: 14 residues. Germline V lookup: CDR1 GTSNPN, CDR2 SVGIG (reference sequence). V lost 0 bases, J lost 2 bases, and 8 bases lay in between. In DNA form, the CDR3 reads TGTGCCTGGAGTGTATGGGGTGGCAATCAGCCCCAGCATTTT. Amino acid sequence: CAWSVWGGNQPQHF.

The rearrangement uses TRBV4-1 and TRBJ2-1; 9 positions agree with TRBD1. Germline CDR1 MGHRA, CDR2 YSYEKL. V trimming: 3 bases; J trimming: 6 bases; junction bases outside the gene matches: 6. The CDR3 extends over 15 amino acids. CDR3 loop: CASSHPGQGLNEQFF. DNA of the CDR3: TGCGCCAGCAGCCACCCGGGACAGGGCCTCAATGAGCAGTTCTTC.

The J gene is TRBJ2-1, the V gene TRBV7-2; D is undetermined. Germline CDR1 and CDR2: SGHTA and FQGNSA. V was shortened by 5 bases and J by 8 bases, with 16 bases between the two germline ends. The CDR3 totals 14 residues. CDR3 residues: CASSGPYKVHEQFF. The CDR3 DNA is TGTGCCAGCAGCGGGCCCTATAAAGTACATGAGCAGTTCTTC.

This chain links TRBV21-1 with TRBJ2-2; the table's D call TRBD2 went unverified against the DNA. TRBV21-1 is a pseudogene locus. The CDR3 length is 17 residues. This chain's CDR3 is CASSKRGGTENTGELFF. The CDR3 DNA sequence: TGTGCCAGCAGCAAAAGGGGCGGGACTGAAAACACCGGGGAGCTGTTTTTT.

This clone was seen more than once but under ten times. The chain uses TRBV5-1 and TRBJ1-1, with no clear D. Germline V lookup: CDR1 SGHRS, CDR2 YFSETQ. The CDR3 covers 13 residues. V was cut by 3 bases and J by 0 bases, with 6 bases left in between. CDR3 residues: CASSSLMNTEAFF. The CDR3 DNA reads as TGCGCCAGCAGCTCCCTCATGAACACTGAAGCTTTCTTT.

This chain links TRBV7-2 with TRBJ2-1, with D uncertain. The CDR3 is 15 amino acids. V was cut by 6 bases and J by 8 bases, with 20 bases left in between. In germline, CDR1 is SGHTA, CDR2 FQGNSA. The CDR3 nucleotides read TGTGCCAGCAGGGCCGGGTCCCTGGTTTTGGATGAGCAGTTCTTC. Residues: CASRAGSLVLDEQFF.

The V and J genes are TRBV6-1 and TRBJ2-5, with D possibly being TRBD1 or TRBD2 (7 bases each). Germline V gene sequence: CDR1 MNHNS, CDR2 SASEGT. The germline V and J ends were trimmed by 5 bases and 4 bases, with 14 bases remaining between them. This CDR3 is built from 14 residues. The CDR3 DNA sequence: TGTGCCAGCAGTCCGCAGGGGGGGGCAGAGACCCAGTACTTC. Its translation is CASSPQGGAETQYF.

The chain couples TRBV28 to TRBJ1-5, with TRBD1 matching 8 bases. Per the germline V gene, CDR1 is MDHEN and CDR2 is SYDVKM. This CDR3 region has 15 residues. The V gene end was trimmed by 8 bases and the J gene end by 3 bases; junction bases not matched to a gene: 9. CDR3 residues: CASLNQGADNQPQHF. The CDR3 coding sequence is TGTGCCAGCCTTAACCAGGGGGCTGACAATCAGCCCCAGCATTTT.

The sample holds a few counts of this clone. Other DNA sequences in this specimen translate into the identical CDR3. The chain couples TRBV7-2 to TRBJ1-5; D is ambiguous. This CDR3 comprises 13 residues. Germline lookup yields CDR1 SGHTA and CDR2 FQGNSA. V dropped 0 bases and J dropped 7 bases, with 7 bases sitting between them. The DNA of the CDR3 is TGTGCCAGCAGCTTAGCAGGAGCACAGCCCCAGCATTTT. As protein: CASSLAGAQPQHF. Combining the CDR3 with reference TRBV7-2 and TRBJ1-5 gives the whole variable domain GAGVSQSPSNKVTEKGKDVELRCDPISGHTALYWYRQSLGQGLEFLIYFQGNSAPDKSGLPSDRFSAERTGGSVSTLTIQRTQQEDSAVYLCASSLAGAQPQHFGDGTRLSIL.

The V and J genes are TRBV4-3 and TRBJ2-1; TRBD2 might be the D (6 bases). Trimming stripped 1 base from V and 7 bases from J, with 11 bases between. The CDR3 runs 14 residues. Germline loops: CDR1 LGHNA, CDR2 YSLEER. The CDR3 DNA reads TGCGCCAGCAGCCAAGGCTGGAGCGGGAATGAGCAGTTCTTC. Its translation is CASSQGWSGNEQFF.

This clone was seen a handful of times. The rearrangement links TRBV28 to TRBJ2-5; TRBD2 agrees at 9 bases. Germline CDR1 and CDR2: MDHEN and SYDVKM. V shed 6 bases, J shed 0 bases, and the junction held 2 bases outside the gene matches. CDR3 length equals 14 residues. The CDR3 reads CASRSSGNQETQYF. CDR3 sequence (DNA): TGTGCCAGCAGGTCTAGCGGGAACCAAGAGACCCAGTACTTC.

This clone appeared a single time. This rearrangement joins TRBV4-1 to TRBJ1-4; no clear D gene. The germline V gene encodes CDR1 MGHRA and CDR2 YSYEKL. CDR3 length: 17 residues. V dropped 0 bases and J dropped 3 bases, with 14 bases sitting between them. The CDR3 protein is CASSQDSGVRANEKLFF. The CDR3 DNA is TGCGCCAGCAGCCAAGACTCCGGGGTTCGAGCTAATGAAAAACTGTTTTTT.

V gene TRBV19 combines with J gene TRBJ2-1; tentative D call: TRBD1 (6 bases). The CDR3 has 15 amino acids. Germline V gives CDR1 LNHDA, CDR2 SQIVND (reference sequence). Trimming removed 3 bases from V and 4 bases from J, with 13 bases in between. The chain's CDR3 is CASSIVQGHYNEQFF. The CDR3 nucleotides are TGTGCCAGTAGTATTGTACAGGGTCATTACAATGAGCAGTTCTTC.

J is TRBJ2-3 and V is TRBV6-1, with 7 positions matching TRBD1. V lost 6 bases to trimming and J lost 4 bases; unmatched junction nucleotides: 10. Germline CDR1 reads MNHNS; CDR2 reads SASEGT. This CDR3 comprises 15 residues. CDR3 residues: CASRGPRQGADTQYF. The CDR3 nucleotides are TGTGCCAGCAGGGGGCCGAGACAGGGTGCAGATACGCAGTATTTT.

The chain couples TRBV5-1 to TRBJ2-2; TRBD2 is a possible D gene (6 bases). V lost 4 bases and J lost 4, with 17 bases in between. This CDR3 spans 16 amino acids. Germline CDR1 is SGHRS and CDR2 is YFSETQ. Here the CDR3 reads CASSPPGVEGTGELFF. The CDR3 DNA follows: TGCGCCAGCAGCCCTCCCGGTGTGGAGGGCACCGGGGAGCTGTTTTTT.

V is TRBV29-1 and J is TRBJ2-3; D not certain. Germline V gives CDR1 SQVTM, CDR2 ANQGSEA. V lost 7 bases, J lost 3 bases, and 8 bases lay in between. This CDR3 is built from 11 residues. CDR3 nucleotide sequence: TGCAGCGGATATCTTACAGATACGCAGTATTTT. It encodes CSGYLTDTQYF.

This rearrangement joins TRBV7-8 to TRBJ2-2; a possible D gene is TRBD2 (7 bases). V dropped 1 base and J dropped 2 bases, with 14 bases sitting between them. The CDR3 runs to 17 residues. Germline CDR1 SGHVS, CDR2 FQNEAQ. In DNA form, the CDR3 reads TGTGCCAGCAGCTTAGTGAGGCGGGGGCTAAACACCGGGGAGCTGTTTTTT. It codes for CASSLVRRGLNTGELFF.

The chain links TRBV19 to TRBJ2-2, with D maybe TRBD2 (5 bases). V was clipped by 9 bases and J by 2 bases, with 19 bases between them. The CDR3 length is 16 residues. Germline-derived CDR1 and CDR2 are LNHDA and SQIVND (reference sequence). CDR3 sequence (DNA): TGTGCCAGCCGCCGGACTCCTCAACTTAACACCGGGGAGCTGTTTTTT. Its translation is CASRRTPQLNTGELFF.

The chain's CDR3 is CASSWAGPPGSTDTQYF. The CDR3 bases are TGTGCCAGCAGCTGGGCGGGACCCCCGGGTAGCACAGATACGCAGTATTTT. The chain combines TRBV5-4 with TRBJ2-3; D possibly corresponds to TRBD2 (6 bases). V was pared by 3 bases and J by 0 bases, with 17 bases between. The germline gives CDR1 SGHNT, CDR2 YYREEE (reference sequence). This CDR3 has 17 amino acids.

The chain uses TRBV30 and TRBJ2-5; D gene unclear. V was shortened by 3 bases and J by 12 bases, with 17 bases between the two germline ends. The CDR3 runs to 12 residues. Germline V gene sequence: CDR1 GTSNPN, CDR2 SVGIG (reference sequence). The CDR3 region is CAWSLNGYEEYF. Here the CDR3 DNA reads TGTGCCTGGAGCCTGAACGGGTACGAGGAGTACTTC.

The chain has TRBV6-6 and TRBJ2-5; D possibly uses TRBD1 or TRBD2 (5 bases each). Trimming shortened V by 5 bases and J by 5 bases, and 18 bases separated the two germline ends. CDR3 size: 15 residues. CDR1 and CDR2 (germline): MNHNY, SVGAGI (reference sequence). CDR3 sequence (DNA): TGTGCCAGCAGTCCCCCGGGGCCTGCAGGCGAGACCCAGTACTTC. It codes for CASSPPGPAGETQYF.

The chain recombines TRBV7-2 with TRBJ2-3; possibly TRBD1 for D (6 bases). The V gene lost 5 bases and the J gene lost 1 base, with 10 bases spanning the gap. The V gene's germline CDR1 is SGHTA and CDR2 FQGNSA. The CDR3 consists of 14 residues. CDR3 in DNA: TGTGCCAGCAGCACAGGGTTGGGCACAGATACGCAGTATTTT. Translation gives CASSTGLGTDTQYF.

The CDR3 protein is CASSDPHEQYF. The CDR3 DNA reads TGTGCCAGCAGTGATCCCCACGAGCAGTACTTC. This chain links TRBV6-1 with TRBJ2-7; D not resolved. Germline V lookup: CDR1 MNHNS, CDR2 SASEGT. With 3 bases removed from V and 5 bases from J, the gap between germline ends came to 5 bases. CDR3 size: 11 residues.